This T cell receptor beta chain was documented in a study of a mutant IDH1 vaccine in newly diagnosed glioma. Study in general: Weeks 1, 3, 5, 7, 11, 15, 19 and 23 were when patients received their eight vaccinations.

The table came from immunoSEQ multiplex PCR; TCRdb's copy has only in-frame clones and leaves some out. The sample yields more than 55,000 clones, roughly 82% seen once. Time point reported: week 5, during vaccination. Each dose delivered 300 ug of mutant IDH1 20-mer peptide subcutaneously with imiquimod. V lost 1 base, J lost 2 bases, and 12 bases lay in between. The CDR3 totals 16 residues. Of note for this clone: The target antigen is unknown.

V is TRBV23-1 and J is TRBJ1-5, with D possibly being TRBD1 (5 bases). TRBV23-1 qualifies as an ORF whose function is uncertain. The sequenced sample was PBMCs, obtained from a glioma patient whose treatment included an IDH1 peptide vaccine. The sequence derives from a woman between 18 and 29 years old with glioma. Some clones in this sample may be carry-over from other donors' samples. CDR3 in amino acids: CASSQCRGTGNQPQHF. DNA of the CDR3: TGCGCCAGCAGTCAATGTCGGGGGACTGGCAATCAGCCCCAGCATTTT.